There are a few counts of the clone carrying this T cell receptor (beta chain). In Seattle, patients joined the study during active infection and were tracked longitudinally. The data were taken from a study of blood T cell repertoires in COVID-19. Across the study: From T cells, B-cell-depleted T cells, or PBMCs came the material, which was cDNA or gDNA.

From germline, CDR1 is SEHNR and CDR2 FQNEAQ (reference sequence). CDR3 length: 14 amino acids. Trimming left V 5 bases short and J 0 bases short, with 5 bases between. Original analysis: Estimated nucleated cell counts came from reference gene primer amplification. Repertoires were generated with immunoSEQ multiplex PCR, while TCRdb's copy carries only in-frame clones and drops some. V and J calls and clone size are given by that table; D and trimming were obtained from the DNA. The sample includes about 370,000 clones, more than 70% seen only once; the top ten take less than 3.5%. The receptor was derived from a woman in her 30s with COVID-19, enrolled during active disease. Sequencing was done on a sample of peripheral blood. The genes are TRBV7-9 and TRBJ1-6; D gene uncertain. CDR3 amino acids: CASSEASYNSPLHF. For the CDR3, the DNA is TGTGCCAGCAGCGAGGCCTCCTATAATTCACCCCTCCACTTT.